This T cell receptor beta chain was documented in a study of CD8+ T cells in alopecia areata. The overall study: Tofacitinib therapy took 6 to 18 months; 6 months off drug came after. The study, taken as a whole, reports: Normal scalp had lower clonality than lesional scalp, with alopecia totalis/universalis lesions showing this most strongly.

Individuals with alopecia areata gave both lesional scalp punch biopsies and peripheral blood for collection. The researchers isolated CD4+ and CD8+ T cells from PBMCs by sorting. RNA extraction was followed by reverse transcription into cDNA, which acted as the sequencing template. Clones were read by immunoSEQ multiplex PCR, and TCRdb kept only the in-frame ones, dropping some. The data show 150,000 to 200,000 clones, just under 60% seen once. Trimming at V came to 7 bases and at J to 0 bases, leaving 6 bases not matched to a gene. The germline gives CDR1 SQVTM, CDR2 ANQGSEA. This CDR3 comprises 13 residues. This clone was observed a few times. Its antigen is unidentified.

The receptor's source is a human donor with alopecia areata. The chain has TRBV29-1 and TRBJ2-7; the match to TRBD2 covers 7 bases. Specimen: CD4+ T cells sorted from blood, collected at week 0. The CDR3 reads CSANERGSYEQYF. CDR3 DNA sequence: TGCAGCGCCAACGAGCGGGGCTCCTACGAGCAGTACTTC.